Sequencing of this TCR beta chain was carried out in a study of Ad26.COV2.S vaccination and SARS-CoV-2 variants. Only in-frame clones appear in the TCRdb table, and some are missing; sequencing was by immunoSEQ multiplex PCR. The sample carries fewer than 400,000 clones, roughly 90% recorded once. Treatment specified: around 19 received Ad26.COV2.S at low or high dose, single or two shots; about 5 received placebo; per-sample allocation not given. All samples were drawn on day 63, counting from the first vaccine or placebo injection. A word on this clone: Its antigen is not identified.

General study findings and limits: Possible underestimation of total T cell responses by the TCR breadth and depth analyses was noted. Non-spike TCR breadth was similar in vaccine and placebo recipients.

Trimming removed 5 bases from V and 2 bases from J, with 12 bases in between. The CDR3 is 14 amino acids. In germline, CDR1 is SGHVS, CDR2 FQNEAQ. The receptor was derived from a person between 18 and 59 years old who received the Ad26.COV2.S COVID-19 vaccine or a placebo. The sequences come from peripheral blood, collected in a trial of Ad26.COV2.S vaccine versus placebo. The chain links TRBV7-8 to TRBJ1-1, with D possibly being TRBD1 (5 bases). Written as DNA, the CDR3 is TGTGCCAGCAGCCCGGGGACGGAAAACACTGAAGCTTTCTTT. Translation: CASSPGTENTEAFF. Supplemented by reference TRBV7-8 and TRBJ1-1, the full variable domain reads GAGVSQSPRYKVAKRGQDVALRCDPISGHVSLFWYQQALGQGPEFLTYFQNEAQLDKSGLPSDRFFAERPEGSVSTLKIQRTQQEDSAVYLCASSPGTENTEAFFGQGTRLTVV.